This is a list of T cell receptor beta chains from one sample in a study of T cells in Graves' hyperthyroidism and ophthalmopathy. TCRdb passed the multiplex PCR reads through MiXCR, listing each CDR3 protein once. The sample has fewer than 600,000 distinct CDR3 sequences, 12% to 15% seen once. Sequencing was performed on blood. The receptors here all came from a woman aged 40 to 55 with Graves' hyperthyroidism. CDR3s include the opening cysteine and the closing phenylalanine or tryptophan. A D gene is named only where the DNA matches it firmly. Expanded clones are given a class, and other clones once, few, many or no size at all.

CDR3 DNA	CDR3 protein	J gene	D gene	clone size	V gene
TGTGCCAGCAGTGCAGGGAGGGGTGCTTTCTTT	CASSAGRGAFF	TRBJ1-1	-	many	TRBV28
TGTGCCAGCAGCTTCGGTATTCTAGCGGGAGCGGATACGCAGTATTTT	CASSFGILAGADTQYF	TRBJ2-3	TRBD2	many	TRBV11-1
TGCAGTCCGGCAAGGGGGCTAGCGGGCGGGGAGACCCAGTACTTC	CSPARGLAGGETQYF	TRBJ2-5	-	many	TRBV20-1
TGTGCCAGCAGTGAACGGGCGCCTAATGAAAAACTGTTTTTT	CASSERAPNEKLFF	TRBJ1-4	-	many	TRBV6-1
TGTGCCAGTAGTATAGCCCTCACAGGGTATGCTGAAGCTTTCTTT	CASSIALTGYAEAFF	TRBJ1-1	-	-	TRBV19
TGCGCCAGCAGCCAAGATAGGGACACCATATATTTT	CASSQDRDTIYF	TRBJ1-3	-	few	TRBV4-1
TGTGCCAGCAGCCCCGCGGGGCAACTCTCTGGAAACACCATATATTTT	CASSPAGQLSGNTIYF	TRBJ1-3	-	many	TRBV11-2
TGCAGCGTTGAAGGACTAGCGGGGCGCTACAATGAGCAGTTCTTC	CSVEGLAGRYNEQFF	TRBJ2-1	TRBD2	many	TRBV29-1
TGTGCCAGCAGCCAAGCGAGGTCTCGGCGGACCACAGATACGCAGTATTTT	CASSQARSRRTTDTQYF	TRBJ2-3	-	many	TRBV3-1
TGCAGCGTCCGCAAGGGTGAGAATAACTACGAGCAGTACTTC	CSVRKGENNYEQYF	TRBJ2-7	-	few	TRBV29-1
TGTGCCAGCAGTATCCAAGGGGGCCACAAGCAGTACTTC	CASSIQGGHKQYF	TRBJ2-7	TRBD1	once	TRBV28
TGTGCCAGCTCTCTGGAGAGGGGTCCCGAAGCTTTCTTT	CASSLERGPEAFF	TRBJ1-1	-	many	TRBV18
TGCGCCAGCAGGGACAGTCACCTCTCTGGGGCCAACGTCCTGACTTTC	CASRDSHLSGANVLTF	TRBJ2-6	-	-	TRBV5-1
TGTGCCTGGACCGCCCAGAGCAATCAGCCCCAGCATTTT	CAWTAQSNQPQHF	TRBJ1-5	-	many	TRBV30
TGTGCCAGCAGTCTAAGGACAGGGGGAGGTCAGCCCCAGCATTTT	CASSLRTGGGQPQHF	TRBJ1-5	TRBD1	-	TRBV28
TGTGCCAGCGGCATGTTGGTTACGCAGTATTTT	CASGMLVTQYF	TRBJ2-3	-	-	TRBV28
TGTGCCAGCACCCCCCAGGGGGGCCGGGCTGGGAACGAGCAGTACTTC	CASTPQGGRAGNEQYF	TRBJ2-7	-	-	TRBV28
TGCGCCAGCAGCGGTTCAAGTTCTAACTATGGCTACACCTTC	CASSGSSSNYGYTF	TRBJ1-2	-	many	TRBV5-1
TGTGCCAGCAGTCACCGGACAAGAGTTAATTCACCCCTCCACTTT	CASSHRTRVNSPLHF	TRBJ1-6	-	few	TRBV27
TGTGCCAGCAGCCCTCAGGGACTAGCGGGAGGGCCGGTGAGGAATGAGCAGTTCTTC	CASSPQGLAGGPVRNEQFF	TRBJ2-1	TRBD2	-	TRBV9
TGTGCTAGTGGTTTGGACCTCAATCAGCCCCAGCATTTT	CASGLDLNQPQHF	TRBJ1-5	-	-	TRBV12-5
TGTGCCACACGGGGAGGGCCCAACGAGCAGTACTTC	CATRGGPNEQYF	TRBJ2-7	TRBD2	many	TRBV28
TGTGCCAGCAGGGGACCTGGGACGGTGAACACTGAAGCTTTCTTT	CASRGPGTVNTEAFF	TRBJ1-1	-	many	TRBV7-9
TGTGCCATCAGTGAAAGGGACACCGGGGAGCTGTTTTTT	CAISERDTGELFF	TRBJ2-2	-	-	TRBV10-3
TGTGCCAGCAGTTTAGGACAGGGCTATAGGACACCCCTCCACTTT	CASSLGQGYRTPLHF	TRBJ1-6	TRBD1	many	TRBV28
TGTGCCAGCAGTGGCGCAGGGGTGGGCACAGATACGCAGTATTTT	CASSGAGVGTDTQYF	TRBJ2-3	-	many	TRBV2
TGCGCCAGCAGCTTGGGAGGACAGGACCCCTACGAGCAGTACTTC	CASSLGGQDPYEQYF	TRBJ2-7	TRBD1	-	TRBV5-1
TGCAGTGCTAGAGAAACAGGGCCCAATTCACCCCTCCACTTT	CSARETGPNSPLHF	TRBJ1-6	-	-	TRBV20-1
TGTGCCAGCAGATCAGGACAGTTCGTCGAGACCCAGTACTTC	CASRSGQFVETQYF	TRBJ2-5	-	-	TRBV12-3/TRBV12-4
TGTACCAGCAGCCTAGGAGGCGCCGAGCAGTACTTT	CTSSLGGAEQYF	TRBJ2-7	-	-	TRBV7-8
TGTGCCACCGCAGACTTAGCCAAAAACATTCAGTACTTC	CATADLAKNIQYF	TRBJ2-4	-	few	TRBV28
TGTGCCAGCAGTTTAGCTAGCGGGAGACTGGGCTACGAGCAGTACTTC	CASSLASGRLGYEQYF	TRBJ2-7	TRBD2	-	TRBV28
TGCGCCAGCGAGGCATGGGGTTCGGGCGATACGCAGTATTTT	CASEAWGSGDTQYF	TRBJ2-3	-	-	TRBV5-1
TGTGCCAGTGCCGACAACGGGGAGCTGTTTTTT	CASADNGELFF	TRBJ2-2	-	few	TRBV9
TGTGCCAGCAGCTCTTTCCCCCGGGACTCAATTCTAGTCGAAAAACTGTTTTTT	CASSSFPRDSILVEKLFF	TRBJ1-4	-	-	TRBV7-6
TGTGCCAGCAGCCCCAGGACAGGGCCGAGTGAAAAACTGCTTTTT	CASSPRTGPSEKLLF	TRBJ1-4	TRBD1	-	TRBV7-2
TGCGCCAGCGGAACTGACAGACTCGCAACTAATGAAAAACTGTTTTTT	CASGTDRLATNEKLFF	TRBJ1-4	-	-	TRBV4-1
TGTGCCAGCAGACTTACCGGGACAGGGACCTACAATGAGCAGTTCTTC	CASRLTGTGTYNEQFF	TRBJ2-1	TRBD1	many	TRBV7-2
TGTGCCAGCAGTTTTATTACAGGGGGCACCGGGGAGCTGTTTTTT	CASSFITGGTGELFF	TRBJ2-2	TRBD1	-	TRBV27
TGCGCCAGCAGCCCCAACGACAGCGGCGAGCAGTACTTC	CASSPNDSGEQYF	TRBJ2-7	-	-	TRBV5-1
TGTGCCAGCAGTGAATTTGTAGGGAGGAGCACTGAAGCTTTCTTT	CASSEFVGRSTEAFF	TRBJ1-1	-	many	TRBV6-1
TGCGCCAGCAGCTCGGACGGGGATACGCAGTATTTT	CASSSDGDTQYF	TRBJ2-3	-	many	TRBV5-1
TGCAGCGTTCTACAAGCCTCCTACGAGCAGTACTTC	CSVLQASYEQYF	TRBJ2-7	-	-	TRBV29-1
TGTGCCAGCAGTTTTGGGGGACGGGCTAGTGAAAAACTGTTTTTT	CASSFGGRASEKLFF	TRBJ1-4	-	-	TRBV5-4
TGTGCCAGCAGGGGACTAGTTTCTTATGAGCAGTTCTTC	CASRGLVSYEQFF	TRBJ2-1	TRBD2	many	TRBV12-3/TRBV12-4
TGTGCCAGCAGCCGTTGGGGGGGGAATATAGAGGATGAGCAGTTCTTC	CASSRWGGNIEDEQFF	TRBJ2-1	TRBD2	many	TRBV7-3
TGTGCCAGCAGACTATATTTAGACTCTGGAAACACCATATATTTT	CASRLYLDSGNTIYF	TRBJ1-3	-	many	TRBV28
TGCAGCGTTGATTCGAGGGACGCCCAAGAGACCCAGTACTTC	CSVDSRDAQETQYF	TRBJ2-5	-	many	TRBV29-1
TGTGCCAGCTCACCAGGCGGGAGGTCGACCACCGGGGAGCTGTTTTTT	CASSPGGRSTTGELFF	TRBJ2-2	TRBD2	few	TRBV18
TGCAGTGTGGGACTTCGCACAGATACGCAGTATTTT	CSVGLRTDTQYF	TRBJ2-3	-	many	TRBV20-1
TGTGCCAGCAGCTTACGGTTGGACAGGGTGAACACTGAAGCTTTCTTT	CASSLRLDRVNTEAFF	TRBJ1-1	TRBD1	-	TRBV7-8
TGTGCCAGCAGATTAGGACGGAACACTGAAGCTTTCTTT	CASRLGRNTEAFF	TRBJ1-1	-	many	TRBV12-3/TRBV12-4
TGTGCCAGCAGCATTGGGACAGCGACGAACACTGAAGCTTTCTTT	CASSIGTATNTEAFF	TRBJ1-1	TRBD1	many	TRBV28
TGCAGTGCTAGAGGGACAGGGGCATTTGGCACCTTC	CSARGTGAFGTF	TRBJ1-2	TRBD1	many	TRBV20-1
TGTGCCAGCAGTGACAGGGAGGGGACTAATGAAAAACTGTTTTTT	CASSDREGTNEKLFF	TRBJ1-4	TRBD1	many	TRBV7-2
TGTGCCAGCAGCCAAGATGCTAGCCGGGGGAGAGAGACCCAGTACTTC	CASSQDASRGRETQYF	TRBJ2-5	-	many	TRBV3-1
TGTGCCAGCAGCCAAGGGTCGGTTTCGAACACTGAAGCTTTCTTT	CASSQGSVSNTEAFF	TRBJ1-1	-	many	TRBV3-1
TGCGCCAGCAGCTTGGTCGCGGGGCTACCGAACACCGGGGAGCTGTTTTTT	CASSLVAGLPNTGELFF	TRBJ2-2	-	many	TRBV5-1
TGTGCCAGCAGCTTGGTCTTCGGGAATAAAGATACGCAGTATTTT	CASSLVFGNKDTQYF	TRBJ2-3	-	-	TRBV5-6